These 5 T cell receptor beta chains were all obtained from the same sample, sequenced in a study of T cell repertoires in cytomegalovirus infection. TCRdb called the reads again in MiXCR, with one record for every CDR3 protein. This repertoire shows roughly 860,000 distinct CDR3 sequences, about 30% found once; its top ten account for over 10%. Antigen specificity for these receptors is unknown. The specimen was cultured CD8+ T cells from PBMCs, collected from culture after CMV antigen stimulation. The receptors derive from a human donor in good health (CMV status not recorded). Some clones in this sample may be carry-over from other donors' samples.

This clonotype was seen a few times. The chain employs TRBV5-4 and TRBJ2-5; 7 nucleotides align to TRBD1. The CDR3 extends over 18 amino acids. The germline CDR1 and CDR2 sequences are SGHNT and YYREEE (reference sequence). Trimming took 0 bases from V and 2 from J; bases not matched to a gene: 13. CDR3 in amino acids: CASSLGEWTGIGQETQYF. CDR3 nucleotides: TGTGCCAGCAGCTTGGGAGAGTGGACAGGCATAGGACAAGAGACCCAGTACTTC.

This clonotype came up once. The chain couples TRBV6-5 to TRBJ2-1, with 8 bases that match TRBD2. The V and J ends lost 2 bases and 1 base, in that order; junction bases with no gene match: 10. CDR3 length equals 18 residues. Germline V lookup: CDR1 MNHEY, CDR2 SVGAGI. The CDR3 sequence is CASSYGGGQFVSYNEQFF. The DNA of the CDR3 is TGTGCCAGCAGTTACGGCGGGGGGCAGTTTGTATCCTACAATGAGCAGTTCTTC.

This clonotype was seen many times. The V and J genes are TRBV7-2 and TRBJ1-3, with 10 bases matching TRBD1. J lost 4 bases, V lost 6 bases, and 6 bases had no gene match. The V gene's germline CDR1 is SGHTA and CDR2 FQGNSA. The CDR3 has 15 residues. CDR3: CASRRDRGDGNTIYF. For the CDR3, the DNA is TGTGCCAGCAGACGGGACAGGGGTGACGGAAACACCATATATTTT.

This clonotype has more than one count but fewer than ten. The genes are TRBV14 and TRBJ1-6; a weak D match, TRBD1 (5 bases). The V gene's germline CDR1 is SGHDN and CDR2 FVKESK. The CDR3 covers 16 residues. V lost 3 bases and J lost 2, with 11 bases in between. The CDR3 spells CASSHEGPTYNSPLHF. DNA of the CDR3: TGTGCCAGCAGCCACGAGGGGCCCACCTATAATTCACCCCTCCACTTT.

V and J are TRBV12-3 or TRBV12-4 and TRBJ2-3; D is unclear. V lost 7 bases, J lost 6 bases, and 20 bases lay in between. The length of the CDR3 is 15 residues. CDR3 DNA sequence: TGTGCCAGCACCCCAAGGCCGGGTCGTCCGGATACGCAGTATTTT. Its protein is CASTPRPGRPDTQYF.